This TCR beta chain stems from a study of blood T cell repertoires in COVID-19. In the original analysis: From reference gene primer amplification, estimates of nucleated cell counts were derived. Assay: immunoSEQ multiplex PCR; the TCRdb copy retains only in-frame clones and omits some. V and J calls and clone size come straight from that table; D and trimming were deduced from the DNA. This table has about 78,000 clones, about nine tenths appearing once. Sequenced: peripheral blood. This receptor was identified in a man aged 45-65 years with active or convalescent COVID-19.

This CDR3 is CASTSLTEWGEKLFF. The CDR3 DNA reads as TGTGCCAGTACCTCATTGACCGAATGGGGCGAAAAACTGTTTTTT. The chain employs TRBV27 and TRBJ1-4; D possibly corresponds to TRBD1 (5 bases). CDR1 MNHEY and CDR2 SMNVEV come from the germline V gene (reference sequence). The CDR3 is 15 residues long. V was shortened by 9 bases and J by 8 bases, with 22 bases between the two germline ends.